These 31 T cell receptor beta chains originate from one sample sequenced in a study of shared clonotypes between healthy human individuals. Clones were read by immunoSEQ multiplex PCR, and TCRdb kept only the in-frame ones, dropping some. This sample has more than 2,000,000 clones, with 80% to 95% found just once. Sequenced: naive CD4+ T cells from PBMCs. Subset defined: CD45RA+ positively selected. These receptors were collected from a man aged 18 to 30 in good health. Some clones in this sample may be carry-over from other donors' samples.

V gene TRBV7-3 combines with J gene TRBJ2-1; 8 positions agree with TRBD1. From germline, CDR1 is SGHTA and CDR2 FQGTGA. V lost 0 bases, J lost 5 bases, and 3 bases stayed unmatched. This CDR3 has 15 residues. The CDR3 is CASSLTRDRNNEQFF. The DNA of the CDR3 is TGTGCCAGCAGCTTAACTAGGGACAGGAACAATGAGCAGTTCTTC.

The sample holds one count of this clone. The chain uses TRBV7-2 and TRBJ1-1; D not resolved. Deletions cut 5 bases from V and 0 bases from J, with 13 bases between. This CDR3 contains 15 residues. Per germline, CDR1 SGHTA and CDR2 FQGNSA. The CDR3 reads CASSPQTAMNTEAFF. CDR3 coding DNA: TGTGCCAGCAGCCCCCAAACAGCCATGAACACTGAAGCTTTCTTT.

The chain carries TRBV18 and TRBJ2-1; the D gene could be TRBD1 or TRBD2 (5 bases each). The V end lost 5 bases, the J end lost 0 bases, and 14 bases lay between the germline ends. The CDR3 spans 16 residues. Germline lookup yields CDR1 KGHSH and CDR2 LQKENI. The CDR3 DNA follows: TGTGCCAGCTCAACGTCCCCAGGGACCTCCTACAATGAGCAGTTCTTC. Translated: CASSTSPGTSYNEQFF.

J is TRBJ2-3 and V is TRBV5-1; D gene unclear. V was pared by 2 bases and J by 4 bases, with 11 bases between. This CDR3 spans 14 amino acids. The germline V gene encodes CDR1 SGHRS and CDR2 YFSETQ. The CDR3 nucleotides are TGCGCCAGCAGCTTTGCGGACCTAGCAGATACGCAGTATTTT. It encodes CASSFADLADTQYF. The whole variable domain, remainder taken from reference TRBV5-1 and TRBJ2-3, is KAGVTQTPRYLIKTRGQQVTLSCSPISGHRSVSWYQQTPGQGLQFLFEYFSETQRNKGNFPGRFSGRQFSNSRSEMNVSTLELGDSALYLCASSFADLADTQYFGPGTRLTVL.

The rearrangement joins TRBV5-6 to TRBJ2-5; a weak D match, TRBD1 (5 bases). Germline V lookup: CDR1 SGHDT, CDR2 YYEEEE. This CDR3 is built from 14 residues. The V and J ends lost 4 bases and 7 bases respectively, with 17 bases between them. The CDR3 DNA is TGTGCCAGCAGCGGAAAGTCAGGGTTCGCGACCCAGTACTTC. This sequence encodes CASSGKSGFATQYF.

This clone was observed a single time. J is TRBJ2-1 and V is TRBV10-3, with TRBD2 matching over 7 bases. Losses at the gene ends were 3 bases for V and 9 bases for J; bases not matched to a gene: 5. CDR3 size: 13 residues. The germline V gene encodes CDR1 ENHRY and CDR2 SYGVKD. CDR3: CAISEGGGGEQFF. The CDR3 DNA is TGTGCCATCAGTGAAGGAGGCGGGGGTGAGCAGTTCTTC.

This chain connects TRBV6-1 to TRBJ1-3, with no clear D. CDR1 and CDR2 from the germline V gene are MNHNS and SASEGT. V lost 7 bases to trimming and J lost 3 bases, with 16 bases between them. CDR3 length: 15 amino acids. CDR3 amino acids: CASIPRPLHGNTIYF. The CDR3 coding sequence is TGTGCCAGCATTCCGCGCCCCCTCCATGGAAACACCATATATTTT.

This chain connects TRBV6-1 to TRBJ1-2, with TRBD1 as a possible D gene (5 bases). Per germline, CDR1 MNHNS and CDR2 SASEGT. The CDR3 length is 15 residues. V lost 1 base and J 2 bases, leaving 11 bases between the germline ends. As DNA, the CDR3 is TGTGCCAGCAGTGAAGATACAGGAGAGAACTATGGCTACACCTTC. This translates into CASSEDTGENYGYTF.

The gene calls are TRBV6-1 and TRBJ2-1; D is undetermined. The CDR3 contains 16 residues. The germline gives CDR1 MNHNS, CDR2 SASEGT. V was trimmed by 4 bases and J by 4 bases, leaving 17 bases between them. The chain's CDR3 is CASSGRVGALYNEQFF. DNA of the CDR3: TGTGCCAGCAGTGGTCGGGTAGGAGCTTTGTACAATGAGCAGTTCTTC.

Of note for this clone: Other DNA sequences from this sample encode an identical CDR3 as well. The rearrangement uses TRBV29-1 and TRBJ1-2, with a tentative D call TRBD1 (5 bases). V was cut by 3 bases and J by 2 bases, with 7 bases left in between. CDR3 length: 12 amino acids. Germline assignment: CDR1 SQVTM and CDR2 ANQGSEA. This CDR3 reads CSVEAGNYGYTF. Here the CDR3 DNA reads TGCAGCGTTGAGGCAGGGAACTATGGCTACACCTTC.

The V call is TRBV4-2, the J call TRBJ2-1; D possibly corresponds to TRBD1 (7 bases). Looked up from germline, CDR1 is LGHNA and CDR2 is YNFKEQ. Trimming took off 4 bases at V and 8 bases at J, with 18 bases between the two ends. This CDR3 is 15 amino acids long. The DNA of the CDR3 is TGTGCCAGCAGCCGGGGGACTTCTCAGGGGGATGAGCAGTTCTTC. Encoded protein: CASSRGTSQGDEQFF.

V is TRBV5-6 and J is TRBJ2-1, with 9 bases fitting TRBD2. With 4 bases clipped from V and 7 bases from J, the junction kept 12 bases outside the gene matches. The CDR3 runs to 16 residues. Germline CDR1 and CDR2: SGHDT and YYEEEE. The CDR3, as DNA: TGTGCCAGCAGCCCCCAAGGGACTAGCTGGAAGAATGAGCAGTTCTTC. Translating gives CASSPQGTSWKNEQFF.

The rearrangement links TRBV28 to TRBJ2-7; 7 bases are shared with TRBD2. Germline CDR1 is MDHEN and CDR2 is SYDVKM. The CDR3 is 15 amino acids. V lost 4 bases and J lost 7; bases outside the gene matches: 13. CDR3 sequence (DNA): TGTGCCAGCAGTTCCCCCAAAGCGGGATCTCGTGAGCAGTACTTC. Translation gives CASSSPKAGSREQYF.

V is TRBV6-1 and J is TRBJ1-2, with 8 nucleotides matching TRBD1. This CDR3 has 15 residues. Unmatched junction bases numbered 9, after V lost 6 bases and J lost 3 bases. The germline V gene encodes CDR1 MNHNS and CDR2 SASEGT. Here the CDR3 reads CASSATGTGHYGYTF. In DNA form, the CDR3 reads TGTGCCAGCAGCGCTACAGGGACAGGTCACTATGGCTACACCTTC.

This chain links TRBV28 with TRBJ2-1; a weak D match, TRBD1 (6 bases). This CDR3 is built from 14 residues. V was pared by 2 bases and J by 12 bases, with 17 bases between. Germline assignment: CDR1 MDHEN and CDR2 SYDVKM. In DNA form, the CDR3 reads TGTGCCAGCAGTTTAGGCTACAGGGAATTTCGGCAGTTCTTC. Protein sequence: CASSLGYREFRQFF.

J is TRBJ2-1 and V is TRBV19, with 8 bases identical to TRBD2. V was clipped by 3 bases and J by 4 bases; unmatched bases: 8. The length of the CDR3 is 16 residues. CDR1 and CDR2 (germline): LNHDA, SQIVND (reference sequence). CDR3 in amino acids: CASSIRGTSGYNEQFF. CDR3 sequence (DNA): TGTGCCAGTAGTATCCGAGGAACTAGCGGATACAATGAGCAGTTCTTC. Full variable domain (missing parts from reference TRBV19 and TRBJ2-1): DGGITQSPKYLFRKEGQNVTLSCEQNLNHDAMYWYRQDPGQGLRLIYYSQIVNDFQKGDIAEGYSVSREKKESFPLTVTSAQKNPTAFYLCASSIRGTSGYNEQFFGPGTRLTVL.

V usage is TRBV7-9 and J usage is TRBJ2-7, with D perhaps TRBD2 (6 bases). Germline V gene data show CDR1 as SEHNR and CDR2 as FQNEAQ (reference sequence). Trimming pared 5 bases from V and 3 bases from J, leaving 17 bases between. There are 15 residues in the CDR3. The CDR3 loop reads CASSGGQGGVYEQYF. The CDR3 nucleotides read TGTGCCAGCAGCGGAGGGCAGGGAGGAGTCTACGAGCAGTACTTC.

V is TRBV5-1 and J is TRBJ2-1, with D perhaps matching TRBD2 (5 bases). Trimming shortened V by 4 bases and J by 8 bases, and 13 bases separated the two germline ends. The CDR3 is 13 amino acids. CDR1 is SGHRS and CDR2 is YFSETQ in the germline V gene. CDR3: CASSPGWVDEQFF. The CDR3 region has the DNA TGCGCCAGCAGCCCGGGATGGGTCGATGAGCAGTTCTTC.

Concerning this clone: Within the sample, other DNA sequences also encode this same CDR3. The chain joins TRBV7-9 to TRBJ2-2; D remains ambiguous. The V end lost 2 bases, the J end lost 5 bases, and 6 bases lay between the germline ends. The CDR3 sequence is 13 residues long. Per the germline V gene, CDR1 is SEHNR and CDR2 is FQNEAQ (reference sequence). CDR3 in amino acids: CASSLWGTGELFF. The CDR3 nucleotides read TGTGCCAGCAGCTTATGGGGAACCGGGGAGCTGTTTTTT.

The chain carries TRBV19 and TRBJ2-7; possibly TRBD2 for D (5 bases). V was clipped by 1 base and J by 4 bases, with 14 bases between them. The length of the CDR3 is 15 residues. From germline, CDR1 is LNHDA and CDR2 SQIVND (reference sequence). Here the CDR3 DNA reads TGTGCCAGTAGTATAGTGGTGGGAGAGGTTTACGAGCAGTACTTC. Encoded protein: CASSIVVGEVYEQYF.

This clone was seen a single time. The same CDR3 arises from other DNA sequences in this sample as well. This chain uses TRBV4-1 with TRBJ1-4; D is possibly TRBD1 (5 bases). Germline CDR1 is MGHRA and CDR2 is YSYEKL. Trimming pared 2 bases from V and 0 bases from J, leaving 7 bases between. The CDR3 extends over 15 amino acids. The CDR3 DNA follows: TGCGCCAGCAGCCAAAGGGGCGCAACTAATGAAAAACTGTTTTTT. This sequence encodes CASSQRGATNEKLFF.

The CDR3 DNA follows: TGTGCCAGCAGCTTAATGGTCTTCCGTCCGGGGGCGTTATATGGCTACACCTTC. Protein: CASSLMVFRPGALYGYTF. The rearrangement links TRBV7-3 to TRBJ1-2; D is possibly TRBD1 (6 bases). The CDR3 has 18 residues. The germline CDR1 and CDR2 sequences are SGHTA and FQGTGA. V gave up 1 base and J gave up 5 bases, with 23 bases separating them.

The chain combines TRBV28 with TRBJ2-3; 9 bases align to TRBD1. The CDR3 is made up of 16 amino acids. Germline assignment: CDR1 MDHEN and CDR2 SYDVKM. V was pared by 4 bases and J by 1 base, with 6 bases of the junction left unmatched. The CDR3 loop is CASSSPGDRGTDTQYF. For the CDR3, the DNA is TGTGCCAGCAGTTCCCCCGGGGACAGGGGCACAGATACGCAGTATTTT.

This chain connects TRBV28 to TRBJ1-2; TRBD1 aligns across 9 bases. With V trimmed by 2 bases and J by 9 bases, 4 bases remained unmatched. The germline CDR1 and CDR2 sequences are MDHEN and SYDVKM. The CDR3 runs 13 residues. DNA for the CDR3: TGTGCCAGCAGTTTAGGGGACAGGGTTCGCTACACCTTC. It yields the protein CASSLGDRVRYTF.

The rearrangement links TRBV2 to TRBJ2-7, with 9 bases that match TRBD1. Germline trimming cut 4 bases from V and 8 bases from J; bases unmatched to any gene: 6. This CDR3 spans 13 amino acids. Germline V CDR1 and CDR2: SNHLY, FYNNEI. DNA of the CDR3: TGTGCCAGCAGTGGGACAGGGGCCCCCAAGCAGTACTTC. This sequence encodes CASSGTGAPKQYF. The full variable domain, its missing parts supplied by reference TRBV2 and TRBJ2-7, is EPEVTQTPSHQVTQMGQEVILRCVPISNHLYFYWYRQILGQKVEFLVSFYNNEISEKSEIFDDQFSVERPDGSNFTLKIRSTKLEDSAMYFCASSGTGAPKQYFGPGTRLTVT.

V usage is TRBV4-1 and J usage is TRBJ2-2; D possibly matches TRBD1 or TRBD2 (6 bases each). The CDR3 runs to 14 residues. The germline V gene encodes CDR1 MGHRA and CDR2 YSYEKL. Trimming pared 3 bases from V and 4 bases from J, leaving 9 bases between. DNA for the CDR3: TGCGCCAGCAGCCAGGAGGGGGGCACCGGGGAGCTGTTTTTT. Translation: CASSQEGGTGELFF.

This clone showed up just a few times. This chain joins TRBV19 and TRBJ1-2, with 9 bases that match TRBD1. This CDR3 has 16 amino acids. CDR1 and CDR2 (germline): LNHDA, SQIVND (reference sequence). J gave up 3 bases and V 4 bases, and 9 bases lay outside the gene matches. The DNA of the CDR3 is TGTGCCAGTAGTAGGACGCCGGGACAGGGAGACTATGGCTACACCTTC. It is translated as CASSRTPGQGDYGYTF. Using reference TRBV19 and TRBJ1-2 for the parts outside the CDR3, the full variable domain is DGGITQSPKYLFRKEGQNVTLSCEQNLNHDAMYWYRQDPGQGLRLIYYSQIVNDFQKGDIAEGYSVSREKKESFPLTVTSAQKNPTAFYLCASSRTPGQGDYGYTFGSGTRLTVV.

The chain joins TRBV5-4 to TRBJ1-1; D gene unclear. The germline V gene encodes CDR1 SGHNT and CDR2 YYREEE (reference sequence). The V end was cut by 5 bases, the J end by 5 bases, with 19 bases between. The CDR3 loop spans 15 amino acids. CDR3 loop: CASSIDSTRETEAFF. DNA of the CDR3: TGTGCCAGCAGTATTGACTCAACCCGGGAGACTGAAGCTTTCTTT.

The genes are TRBV7-9 and TRBJ1-3; the D gene is possibly TRBD1 (6 bases). CDR3 length: 16 amino acids. Germline CDR1 is SEHNR and CDR2 is FQNEAQ (reference sequence). V was clipped by 5 bases and J by 3 bases, with 17 bases between them. The CDR3 spells CASSPEGGQFGNTIYF. In nucleotides, the CDR3 is TGTGCCAGCAGCCCAGAAGGCGGACAGTTTGGAAACACCATATATTTT.

The chain combines TRBV9 with TRBJ2-7; 8 nucleotides match TRBD2. The CDR3 contains 14 residues. Trimming cost V 0 bases and J 5 bases; bases outside gene matches: 4. CDR1 is SGDLS and CDR2 is YYNGEE in the germline V gene. This chain's CDR3 is CASSVDVSGDEQYF. CDR3 DNA: TGTGCCAGCAGCGTAGACGTTAGCGGGGACGAGCAGTACTTC.

V usage is TRBV6-1 and J usage is TRBJ2-7; no definite D call. The germline V and J ends were trimmed by 2 bases and 5 bases, with 10 bases remaining between them. CDR3 length equals 13 residues. Germline CDR1 and CDR2: MNHNS and SASEGT. In DNA, the CDR3 is TGTGCCAGCAGTGAATCCGGGTTCCACGAGCAGTACTTC. Protein sequence: CASSESGFHEQYF.